The 2 T cell receptor beta chains listed next were all sequenced from one sample in a study of early T cells in non-severe SARS-CoV-2 infection. One entry per CDR3 protein, called by TCRdb with MiXCR from the 5' RACE reads. This table holds 99,000 or so distinct CDR3 sequences, approximately 15% found once. The sample was whole blood. Source of these receptors: an adult who was a healthcare worker with PCR-confirmed SARS-CoV-2 infection or an uninfected control (not recorded which).

The chain couples TRBV7-9 to TRBJ1-1; TRBD1 is a possible D gene (6 bases). V lost 5 bases and J lost 2, with 15 bases in between. Germline V gene data show CDR1 as SEHNR and CDR2 as FQNEAQ (reference sequence). This CDR3 contains 15 residues. The CDR3 nucleotides read TGTGCCAGCAGCCTACAGGGAGGAATAAACACTGAAGCTTTCTTT. This sequence encodes CASSLQGGINTEAFF.

This clonotype has at least ten counts. The genes are TRBV6-2 or TRBV6-3 and TRBJ1-2, with TRBD1 matching 8 bases. Germline V gene data show CDR1 as MNHEY and CDR2 as SVGEGT. The V gene end was trimmed by 5 bases and the J gene end by 9 bases; junction bases not matched to a gene: 5. The CDR3 is 12 residues long. The CDR3 DNA reads TGTGCCAGCAGTAACCGGGACAGGAGCTACACCTTC. Translating it yields CASSNRDRSYTF.